This T cell receptor beta chain was profiled in a study of T cell responses to AZD1222 COVID-19 vaccine. Whole-study findings and limits: Reports indicate that nearly half of spike-specific TCRs are directed at unmutated variant regions.

The sample holds one count of this clone. Its antigen remains unidentified. Clones were read by immunoSEQ multiplex PCR, and TCRdb kept only the in-frame ones, dropping some. The sample consists of roughly 120,000 clones, roughly 84% of them appearing once. The clonotype comes from an adult in good health. Sequenced here: peripheral blood, sampled on day 0 of AZD1222 vaccination.

The CDR3 DNA reads TGTGCCAGCAGTTTTAGCTCGGCCTATGGCTACACCTTC. The encoded protein is CASSFSSAYGYTF. The genes are TRBV27 and TRBJ1-2, with D uncertain. Trimming took off 3 bases at V and 4 bases at J, with 9 bases between the two ends. Germline-derived CDR1 and CDR2 are MNHEY and SMNVEV (reference sequence). The CDR3 consists of 13 residues.